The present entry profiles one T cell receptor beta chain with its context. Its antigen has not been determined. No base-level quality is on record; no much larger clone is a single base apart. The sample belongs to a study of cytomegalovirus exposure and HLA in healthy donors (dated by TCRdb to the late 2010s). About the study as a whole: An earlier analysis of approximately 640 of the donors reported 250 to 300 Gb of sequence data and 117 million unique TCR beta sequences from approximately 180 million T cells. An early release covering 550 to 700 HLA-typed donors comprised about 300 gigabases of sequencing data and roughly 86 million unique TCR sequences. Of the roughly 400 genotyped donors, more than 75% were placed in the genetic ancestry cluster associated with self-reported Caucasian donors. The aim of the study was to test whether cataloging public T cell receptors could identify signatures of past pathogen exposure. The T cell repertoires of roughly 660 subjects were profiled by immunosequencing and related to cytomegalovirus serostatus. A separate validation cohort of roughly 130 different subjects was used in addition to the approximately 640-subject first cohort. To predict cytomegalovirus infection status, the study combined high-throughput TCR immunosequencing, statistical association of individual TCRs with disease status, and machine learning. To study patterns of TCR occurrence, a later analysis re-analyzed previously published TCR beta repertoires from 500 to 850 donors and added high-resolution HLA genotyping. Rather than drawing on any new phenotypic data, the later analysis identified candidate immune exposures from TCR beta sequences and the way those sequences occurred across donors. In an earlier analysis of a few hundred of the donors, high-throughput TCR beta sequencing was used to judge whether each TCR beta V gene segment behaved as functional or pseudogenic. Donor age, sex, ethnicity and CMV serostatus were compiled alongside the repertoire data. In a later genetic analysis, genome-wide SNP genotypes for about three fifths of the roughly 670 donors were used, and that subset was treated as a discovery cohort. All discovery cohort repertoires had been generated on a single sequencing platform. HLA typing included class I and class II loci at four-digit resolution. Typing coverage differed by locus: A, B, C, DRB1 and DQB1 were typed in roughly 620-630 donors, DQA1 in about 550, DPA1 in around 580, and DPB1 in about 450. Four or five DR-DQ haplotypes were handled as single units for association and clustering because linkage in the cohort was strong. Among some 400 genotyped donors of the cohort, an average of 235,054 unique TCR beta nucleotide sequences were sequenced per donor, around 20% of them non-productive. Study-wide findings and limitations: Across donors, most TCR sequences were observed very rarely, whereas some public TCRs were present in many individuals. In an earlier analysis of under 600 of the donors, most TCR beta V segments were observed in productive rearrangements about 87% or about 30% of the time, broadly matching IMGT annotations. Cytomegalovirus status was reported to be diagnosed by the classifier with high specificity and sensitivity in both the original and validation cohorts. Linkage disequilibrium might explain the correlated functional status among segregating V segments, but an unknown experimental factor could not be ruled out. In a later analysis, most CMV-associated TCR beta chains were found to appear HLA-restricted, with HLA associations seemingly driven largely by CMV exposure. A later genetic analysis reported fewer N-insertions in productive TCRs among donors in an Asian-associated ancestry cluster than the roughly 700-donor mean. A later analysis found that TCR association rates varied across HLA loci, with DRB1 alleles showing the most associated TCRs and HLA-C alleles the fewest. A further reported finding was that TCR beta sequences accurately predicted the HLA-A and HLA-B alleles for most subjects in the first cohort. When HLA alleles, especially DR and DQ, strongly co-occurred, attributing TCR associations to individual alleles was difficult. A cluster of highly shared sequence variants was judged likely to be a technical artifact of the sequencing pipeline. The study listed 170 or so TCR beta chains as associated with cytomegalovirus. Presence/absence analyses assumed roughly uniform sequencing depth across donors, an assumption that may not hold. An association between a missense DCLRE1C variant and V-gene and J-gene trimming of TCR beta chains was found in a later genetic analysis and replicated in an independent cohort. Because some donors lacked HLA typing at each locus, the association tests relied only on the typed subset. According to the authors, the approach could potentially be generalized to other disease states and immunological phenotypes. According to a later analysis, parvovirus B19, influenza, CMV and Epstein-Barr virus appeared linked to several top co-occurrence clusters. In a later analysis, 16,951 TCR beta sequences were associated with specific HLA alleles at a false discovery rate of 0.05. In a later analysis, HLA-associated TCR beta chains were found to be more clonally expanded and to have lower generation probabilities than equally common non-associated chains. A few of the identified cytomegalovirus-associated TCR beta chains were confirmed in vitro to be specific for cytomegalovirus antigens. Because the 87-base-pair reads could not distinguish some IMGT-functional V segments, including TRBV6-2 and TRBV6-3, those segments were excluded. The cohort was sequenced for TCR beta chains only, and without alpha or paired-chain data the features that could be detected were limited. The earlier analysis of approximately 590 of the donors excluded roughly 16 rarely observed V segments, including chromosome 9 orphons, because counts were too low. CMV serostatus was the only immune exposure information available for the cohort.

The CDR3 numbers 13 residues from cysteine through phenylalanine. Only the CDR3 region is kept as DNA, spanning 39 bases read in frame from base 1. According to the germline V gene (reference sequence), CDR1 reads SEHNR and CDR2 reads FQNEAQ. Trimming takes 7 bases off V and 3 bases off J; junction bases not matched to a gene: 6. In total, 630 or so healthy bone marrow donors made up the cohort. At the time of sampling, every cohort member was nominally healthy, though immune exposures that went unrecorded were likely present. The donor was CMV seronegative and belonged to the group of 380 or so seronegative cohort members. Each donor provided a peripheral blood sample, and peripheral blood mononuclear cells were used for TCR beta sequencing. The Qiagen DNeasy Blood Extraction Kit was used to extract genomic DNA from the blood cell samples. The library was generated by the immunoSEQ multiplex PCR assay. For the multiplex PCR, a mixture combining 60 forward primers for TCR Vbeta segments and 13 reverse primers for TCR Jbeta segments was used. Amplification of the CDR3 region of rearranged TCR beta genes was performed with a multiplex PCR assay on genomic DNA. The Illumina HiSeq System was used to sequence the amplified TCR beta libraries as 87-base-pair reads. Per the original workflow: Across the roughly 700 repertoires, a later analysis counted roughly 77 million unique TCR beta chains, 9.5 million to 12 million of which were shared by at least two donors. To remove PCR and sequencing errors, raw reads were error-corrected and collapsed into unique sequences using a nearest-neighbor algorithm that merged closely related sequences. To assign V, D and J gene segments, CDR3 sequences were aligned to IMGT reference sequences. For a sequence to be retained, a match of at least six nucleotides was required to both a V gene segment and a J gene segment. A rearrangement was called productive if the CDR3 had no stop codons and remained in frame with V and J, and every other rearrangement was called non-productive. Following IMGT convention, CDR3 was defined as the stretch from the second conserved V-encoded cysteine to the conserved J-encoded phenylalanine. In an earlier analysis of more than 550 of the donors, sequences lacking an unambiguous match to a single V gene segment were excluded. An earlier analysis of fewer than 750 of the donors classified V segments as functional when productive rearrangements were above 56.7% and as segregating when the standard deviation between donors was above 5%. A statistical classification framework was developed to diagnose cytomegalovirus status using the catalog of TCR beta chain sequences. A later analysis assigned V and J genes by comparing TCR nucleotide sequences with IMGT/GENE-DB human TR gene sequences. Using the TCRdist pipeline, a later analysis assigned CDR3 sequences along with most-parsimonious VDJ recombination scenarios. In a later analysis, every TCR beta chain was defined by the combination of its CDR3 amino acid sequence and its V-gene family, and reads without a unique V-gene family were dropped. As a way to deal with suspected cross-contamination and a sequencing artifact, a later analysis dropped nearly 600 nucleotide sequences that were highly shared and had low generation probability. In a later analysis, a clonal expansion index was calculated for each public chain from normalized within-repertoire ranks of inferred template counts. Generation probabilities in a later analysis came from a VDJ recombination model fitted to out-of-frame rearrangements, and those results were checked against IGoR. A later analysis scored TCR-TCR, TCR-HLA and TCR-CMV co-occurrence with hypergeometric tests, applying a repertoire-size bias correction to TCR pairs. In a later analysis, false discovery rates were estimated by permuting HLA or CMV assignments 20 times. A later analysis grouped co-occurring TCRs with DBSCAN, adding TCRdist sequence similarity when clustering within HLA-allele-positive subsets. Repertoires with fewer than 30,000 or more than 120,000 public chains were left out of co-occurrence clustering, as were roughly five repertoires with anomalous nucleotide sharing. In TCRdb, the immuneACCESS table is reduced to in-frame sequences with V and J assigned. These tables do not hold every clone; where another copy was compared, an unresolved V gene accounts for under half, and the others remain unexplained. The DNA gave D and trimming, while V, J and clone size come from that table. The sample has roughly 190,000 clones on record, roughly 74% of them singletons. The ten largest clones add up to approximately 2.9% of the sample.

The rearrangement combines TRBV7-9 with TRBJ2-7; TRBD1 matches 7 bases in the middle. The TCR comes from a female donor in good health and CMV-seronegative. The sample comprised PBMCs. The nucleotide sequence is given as TGTGCCAGCATCCGGACAGGCGGCTACGAGCAGTACTTC. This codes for CASIRTGGYEQYF.